Following are 29 T cell receptor beta chains from one sample sequenced in a study of cytotoxic CD8 clonotypes in ibrutinib-treated CLL. Generated by immunoSEQ multiplex PCR, the TCRdb table keeps only in-frame clones and is missing some. The sample lists under 45,000 clones; roughly two thirds were seen once. The sample in question was PBMCs, obtained at disease progression, from a patient treated with ibrutinib. The receptors here all came from a human donor with chronic lymphocytic leukemia.

This sequence joins TRBV5-1 and TRBJ1-2; perhaps TRBD1 as D (5 bases). The CDR3 totals 15 residues. The V and J ends lost 4 bases and 3 bases respectively, with 16 bases between them. CDR1 SGHRS and CDR2 YFSETQ come from the germline V gene. In DNA, the CDR3 is TGCGCCAGCAGCCCAAACCCCGGGACGGACTATGGCTACACCTTC. Its translation: CASSPNPGTDYGYTF.

The gene calls are TRBV7-9 and TRBJ2-1; the D gene is possibly TRBD2 (5 bases). The V gene lost 7 bases and the J gene lost 3 bases, with 28 bases spanning the gap. The CDR3 sequence is 19 residues long. Germline lookup yields CDR1 SEHNR and CDR2 FQNEAQ (reference sequence). CDR3 bases: TGTGCCAGCACCCGTCTTAAGCCCCGGATGGCGGGCGGCTACAATGAGCAGTTCTTC. This translates into CASTRLKPRMAGGYNEQFF.

J is TRBJ1-1 and V is TRBV4-3; possible D gene TRBD1, 5 bases. The germline CDR1 and CDR2 sequences are LGHNA and YSLEER. V dropped 0 bases and J dropped 8 bases, with 19 bases sitting between them. The CDR3 is made up of 16 amino acids. CDR3 nucleotide sequence: TGCGCCAGCAGCCAAGACTTCGCTACCGGGGGGAGGGAAGCTTTCTTT. Translating gives CASSQDFATGGREAFF.

This clone has only a few counts. The gene calls are TRBV2 and TRBJ2-1; tentatively, D is TRBD2 (6 bases). The CDR3 loop spans 16 amino acids. Germline-derived CDR1 and CDR2 are SNHLY and FYNNEI. The V and J ends lost 2 bases and 0 bases respectively, with 11 bases between them. This CDR3 is CASSEFATSSYNEQFF. CDR3 DNA: TGTGCCAGCAGTGAATTTGCGACTAGCTCCTACAATGAGCAGTTCTTC.

Concerning this clone: The sample contains more than one DNA sequence encoding this CDR3. The genes are TRBV7-3 and TRBJ2-7, with 7 bases that match TRBD2. V lost 11 bases, J lost 1 base, and 11 bases stayed unmatched. Looked up from germline, CDR1 is SGHTA and CDR2 is FQGTGA. The CDR3 is made up of 14 amino acids. The CDR3 here is CAPGGLAASYEQYF. The CDR3 bases are TGTGCCCCAGGCGGGCTAGCGGCATCCTACGAGCAGTACTTC.

V gene TRBV15 combines with J gene TRBJ1-2; tentatively, D is TRBD1 (6 bases). Per the germline V gene, CDR1 is LNHNV and CDR2 is YYDKDF (reference sequence). The ends were cut back, 5 bases at V and 8 bases at J, with 27 bases in the middle. The CDR3 loop spans 17 amino acids. CDR3 amino acids: CATSEGHSPQGQGGYTF. For the CDR3, the DNA is TGTGCCACCAGCGAGGGCCATAGTCCTCAGGGGCAAGGAGGCTACACCTTC.

The CDR3 DNA sequence: TGTGCCAGCAGCCGAACAGGGGGCGGTCGGCCCCAGCATTTT. This codes for CASSRTGGGRPQHF. The rearrangement links TRBV11-2 to TRBJ1-5; the match to TRBD1 covers 9 bases. The CDR3 consists of 14 residues. V was pared by 5 bases and J by 9 bases, with 8 bases of the junction left unmatched. Germline CDR1 reads SGHAT; CDR2 reads FQNNGV.

This chain connects TRBV7-3 to TRBJ2-3; TRBD1 agrees at 7 bases. After removal of 2 bases from V and 5 bases from J, the junction contained 4 bases not matched to a gene. The CDR3 is 14 amino acids. The V gene's germline CDR1 is SGHTA and CDR2 FQGTGA. CDR3 sequence: CASSLDRVKDTQYF. The CDR3 bases are TGTGCCAGCAGCTTAGACAGGGTGAAAGATACGCAGTATTTT.

V is TRBV2 and J is TRBJ2-3, with D possibly matching TRBD2 (6 bases). With 3 bases removed from V and 2 bases from J, the gap between germline ends came to 9 bases. There are 14 residues in the CDR3. Germline CDR1 is SNHLY and CDR2 is FYNNEI. CDR3 bases: TGTGCCAGCAGTGAGGGGGGATACACAGATACGCAGTATTTT. Its protein is CASSEGGYTDTQYF. Full variable domain (rest looked up from reference TRBV2 and TRBJ2-3): EPEVTQTPSHQVTQMGQEVILRCVPISNHLYFYWYRQILGQKVEFLVSFYNNEISEKSEIFDDQFSVERPDGSNFTLKIRSTKLEDSAMYFCASSEGGYTDTQYFGPGTRLTVL.

The chain combines TRBV6-5 with TRBJ2-1; unclear D gene. V lost 7 bases and J lost 5, with 18 bases in between. Germline V gene data show CDR1 as MNHEY and CDR2 as SVGAGI. The CDR3 length is 15 residues. CDR3 region: CASTHMGSYDNEQFF. DNA for the CDR3: TGTGCCAGCACCCACATGGGTTCCTACGACAATGAGCAGTTCTTC.

The J gene is TRBJ2-7, the V gene TRBV27, with no clear D. The CDR3 consists of 14 residues. The germline CDR1 and CDR2 sequences are MNHEY and SMNVEV (reference sequence). Trimming pared 8 bases from V and 3 bases from J, leaving 17 bases between. The CDR3 loop reads CASSRSYRSYEQYF. In DNA, the CDR3 is TGTGCCAGCTCCCGTTCTTACAGAAGCTACGAGCAGTACTTC.

The rearrangement links TRBV6-6 to TRBJ1-2, with TRBD1 matching 7 bases. This CDR3 comprises 13 residues. With 10 bases clipped from V and 8 bases from J, the junction kept 13 bases outside the gene matches. Germline V gene sequence: CDR1 MNHNY, CDR2 SVGAGI (reference sequence). The CDR3 reads CATSEGTAFGYTF. CDR3 coding DNA: TGTGCCACCTCCGAAGGGACAGCGTTCGGCTACACCTTC.

V is TRBV25-1 and J is TRBJ2-1, with D unclear. This CDR3 has 14 amino acids. CDR1 MGHDK and CDR2 SYGVNS come from the germline V gene. V shed 3 bases and J shed 3 bases, with 9 bases lying between them. DNA of the CDR3: TGTGCCAGCAGTGAGTCCCATCTCTACAATGAGCAGTTCTTC. Encoded protein: CASSESHLYNEQFF.

The CDR3 protein is CASSTWGGLTDTQYF. The DNA for the CDR3 is TGTGCCAGCAGTACCTGGGGGGGACTCACAGATACGCAGTATTTT. The chain uses TRBV27 and TRBJ2-3; 7 bases are a match to TRBD2. This CDR3 is built from 15 residues. CDR1 is MNHEY, CDR2 SMNVEV, per germline (reference sequence). V dropped 5 bases and J dropped 2; count of bases not matched to a gene: 7.

The chain joins TRBV15 to TRBJ1-5; a possible D gene is TRBD1 (5 bases). CDR1 is LNHNV, CDR2 YYDKDF, per germline (reference sequence). The ends were cut back, 0 bases at V and 5 bases at J, with 11 bases in the middle. The CDR3 is 15 residues long. CDR3 nucleotide sequence: TGTGCCACCAGCAGAGAAAAGGGGATCGATCAGCCCCAGCATTTT. It yields the protein CATSREKGIDQPQHF.

This clone has a single count. The genes are TRBV5-1 and TRBJ2-6, with D unresolved. This CDR3 has 17 amino acids. The germline V and J ends were trimmed by 0 bases and 2 bases, with 12 bases remaining between them. Per germline, CDR1 SGHRS and CDR2 YFSETQ. CDR3 loop: CASSLVPASAGANVLTF. The CDR3 DNA follows: TGCGCCAGCAGCTTGGTACCAGCTTCTGCTGGGGCCAACGTCCTGACTTTC.

The CDR3 nucleotides read TGTGCCAGCAGCCTACAGGGGATCGGTGGCTACACCTTC. Translated, it gives CASSLQGIGGYTF. The chain carries TRBV27 and TRBJ1-2; TRBD1 agrees at 7 bases. The V gene's germline CDR1 is MNHEY and CDR2 SMNVEV (reference sequence). Trimming removed 6 bases from V and 7 bases from J; junction bases left unmatched: 8. The CDR3 consists of 13 residues.

By share, this clone ranks as medium-sized. V usage is TRBV19 and J usage is TRBJ2-5, with a possible D match to TRBD2 (5 bases). The CDR3 has 13 residues. CDR1 and CDR2 (germline): LNHDA, SQIVND (reference sequence). Trimming pared 1 base from V and 9 bases from J, leaving 12 bases between. The CDR3 nucleotides are TGTGCCAGTAGTATAGGCCGGGGTTCGGCCCAGTACTTC. The encoded protein is CASSIGRGSAQYF.

The V and J genes are TRBV4-1 and TRBJ2-1; TRBD2 matches at 11 bases. The germline V gene encodes CDR1 MGHRA and CDR2 YSYEKL. Losses at the gene ends were 5 bases for V and 2 bases for J; bases not matched to a gene: 8. The CDR3 runs to 17 residues. The CDR3 sequence is CASSTHLTSGAYNEQFF. CDR3 DNA: TGCGCCAGCAGCACACACCTGACTAGCGGGGCCTACAATGAGCAGTTCTTC.

This chain uses TRBV5-4 with TRBJ1-2, with TRBD1 matching over 7 bases. The CDR3 runs to 16 residues. CDR1 and CDR2 (germline): SGHNT, YYREEE (reference sequence). V was clipped by 0 bases and J by 4 bases; unmatched bases: 9. The CDR3 nucleotides read TGTGCCAGCAGCTTGGTCCAGGGGGAAGTGGGCTATGGCTACACCTTC. It yields the protein CASSLVQGEVGYGYTF.

The rearrangement uses TRBV15 and TRBJ1-2; D may be TRBD1 (5 bases). V lost 6 bases and J lost 6, with 20 bases in between. Germline CDR1 and CDR2: LNHNV and YYDKDF (reference sequence). The CDR3 is made up of 15 amino acids. The DNA for the CDR3 is TGTGCCACCAGGAGAACCTCAGGGTTCTCCAATGGCTACACCTTC. It is translated as CATRRTSGFSNGYTF.

This clone was counted between two and nine times. CDR3 loop: CASSLAGKGRPYEQYF. The CDR3, as DNA: TGTGCCAGCAGCTTAGCCGGGAAGGGGCGGCCCTACGAGCAGTACTTC. The chain recombines TRBV7-2 with TRBJ2-7; D may correspond to TRBD1 or TRBD2 (5 bases each). Germline V CDR1 and CDR2: SGHTA, FQGNSA. The V and J ends lost 0 bases and 2 bases respectively, with 14 bases between them. This CDR3 contains 16 residues.

V usage is TRBV14 and J usage is TRBJ2-7; D gene unclear. The germline CDR1 and CDR2 sequences are SGHDN and FVKESK. The CDR3 extends over 15 amino acids. The germline V and J ends were trimmed by 6 bases and 5 bases, with 20 bases remaining between them. This chain's CDR3 is CASSPRSGVGHEQYF. DNA of the CDR3: TGTGCCAGCAGTCCAAGGTCAGGAGTTGGCCACGAGCAGTACTTC.

The J gene is TRBJ2-3, the V gene TRBV5-4, with TRBD2 matching 10 bases. This CDR3 contains 14 residues. With V trimmed by 0 bases and J by 7 bases, 2 bases remained unmatched. The V gene's germline CDR1 is SGHNT and CDR2 YYREEE (reference sequence). In DNA form, the CDR3 reads TGTGCCAGCAGCTTGGCTAGCGGGAGACATACGCAGTATTTT. It translates to CASSLASGRHTQYF.

The chain employs TRBV10-3 and TRBJ2-1, with D perhaps being TRBD1 or TRBD2 (5 bases each). The CDR3 extends over 12 amino acids. Trimming removed 9 bases from V and 10 bases from J, with 16 bases in between. Germline V gives CDR1 ENHRY, CDR2 SYGVKD. The CDR3 loop reads CAISGAPGEQFF. In DNA, the CDR3 is TGTGCCATTTCCGGGGCCCCGGGGGAGCAGTTCTTC.

V and J are TRBV25-1 and TRBJ1-4; 9 bases are a match to TRBD1. Germline V gene data show CDR1 as MGHDK and CDR2 as SYGVNS. The CDR3 spans 15 residues. The junction had 5 bases not matched to a gene; V was cut back by 0 bases and J by 9 bases. The DNA for the CDR3 is TGTGCCAGCAGTGAATATACTGGGACAGGGAAAAAACTGTTTTTT. Translating gives CASSEYTGTGKKLFF. Variable domain in full (rest from reference TRBV25-1 and TRBJ1-4): EADIYQTPRYLVIGTGKKITLECSQTMGHDKMYWYQQDPGMELHLIHYSYGVNSTEKGDLSSESTVSRIRTEHFPLTLESARPSHTSQYLCASSEYTGTGKKLFFGSGTQLSVL.

The chain couples TRBV5-1 to TRBJ2-3; D is ambiguous. This CDR3 is 13 amino acids long. The germline V gene encodes CDR1 SGHRS and CDR2 YFSETQ. V lost 0 bases and J lost 11, with 13 bases in between. In DNA form, the CDR3 reads TGCGCCAGCAGCTTGGCCCAACAGATAGGGCAGTATTTT. This sequence encodes CASSLAQQIGQYF.

The chain recombines TRBV2 with TRBJ2-5; no definite D call. The CDR3 contains 15 residues. The germline V gene has CDR1 SNHLY and CDR2 FYNNEI. The V and J ends lost 3 bases and 5 bases respectively, with 16 bases between them. The DNA of the CDR3 is TGTGCCAGCAGTGATGGAGCTAATACCGGGGAGACCCAGTACTTC. It yields the protein CASSDGANTGETQYF.

The chain combines TRBV5-1 with TRBJ1-6; 7 bases agree with TRBD1. J was trimmed by 1 base and V by 2 bases; bases with no gene match: 6. CDR1 is SGHRS, CDR2 YFSETQ, per germline. The CDR3 loop spans 17 amino acids. The CDR3 is CASSFEGGASYNSPLHF. In DNA form, the CDR3 reads TGCGCCAGCAGCTTTGAAGGGGGCGCGTCCTATAATTCACCCCTCCACTTT.